These T cell receptor beta chains were read from a single sample in a study of Graves' ophthalmopathy and Graves' hyperthyroidism. TCRdb recomputed calls from the multiplex PCR reads with MiXCR, one row per CDR3 protein. The sample consists of 200,000 to 250,000 distinct CDR3 sequences, approximately 28% of them appearing once. The sequencing input was peripheral blood. The receptor set was obtained from a middle-aged man with Graves' ophthalmopathy. CDR3s include the opening cysteine and the closing phenylalanine or tryptophan.

>TRBJ2-7|TRBV28
CASSFRVGGLTWNYEQYF
>TRBJ1-1|TRBV30
CAWSQQGTEAFF
>TRBJ1-1|TRBV6-5
CASSHDSDRLNTEAFF
>TRBJ1-1|TRBV3-1
CASSPAAMNTEAFF
>TRBJ2-5|TRBV15
CATSRSSGGAGETQYF
>TRBJ2-5|TRBV28
CASKARQETQYF
>TRBJ1-2|TRBV11-2
CASSLQGQSYGYTF
>TRBJ1-1|TRBV7-9
CASSLAYTRNTEAFF
>TRBJ2-5|TRBV6-2/TRBV6-3
CASTSSGRPETQYF
>TRBJ2-7|TRBV20-1
CSAIDREPYEQYF
>TRBJ1-5|TRBV30
CAWSVRGGTRPQHF
>TRBJ1-2|TRBV28
CASSLGAGYTF
>TRBJ2-7|TRBV29-1
CSVEGMAYEQYF
>TRBJ2-7|TRBV2
CASSGPARGAEQYF